The rows below give T cell receptor beta chains drawn from one sample of a study of CD8 T cells in ankylosing spondylitis. TCRdb processed the 5' RACE reads anew with MiXCR; each CDR3 protein has one entry. The sample includes 750,000 to 850,000 distinct CDR3 sequences, around 11% of them seen just once. The sequenced sample was blood, either unsorted or a sorted T cell fraction (not recorded which). The source is a male donor with ankylosing spondylitis. CDR3s include the opening cysteine and the closing phenylalanine or tryptophan. The order of the fields is D gene, J gene, clone size, V gene, CDR3 protein, CDR3 DNA. The D gene is left open where the match is weak. Clone sizes are given selectively: once, few, many, or a class where the clone is expanded.

D: NA
J: TRBJ1-1
size: NA
V: TRBV4-3
CDR3: CASSQAFRAGEAFF
DNA: TGCGCCAGCAGCCAAGCTTTCAGGGCCGGGGAAGCTTTCTTT

D: NA
J: TRBJ1-5
size: many
V: TRBV10-3
CDR3: CAISGSNSNQPQHF
DNA: TGTGCCATCAGTGGGAGTAATAGCAATCAGCCCCAGCATTTT

D: NA
J: TRBJ2-6
size: NA
V: TRBV25-1
CDR3: CASGEYFIPGTFRPSGANVLTF
DNA: TGTGCCAGCGGTGAATATTTTATCCCCGGGACTTTCCGCCCATCTGGGGCCAACGTCCTGACTTTC

D: TRBD1
J: TRBJ1-1
size: few
V: TRBV27
CDR3: CASSPAGQGFTEAFF
DNA: TGTGCCAGCAGTCCAGCGGGACAGGGTTTCACTGAAGCTTTCTTT

D: NA
J: TRBJ1-1
size: once
V: TRBV6-5
CDR3: CASSYLRGIKAFF
DNA: TGTGCCAGCAGTTACCTCAGGGGAATTAAAGCTTTCTTT

D: NA
J: TRBJ2-1
size: few
V: TRBV3-1
CDR3: CASSLLDPSNEQFF
DNA: TGTGCCAGCAGCCTTCTGGACCCCAGCAATGAGCAGTTCTTC

D: TRBD1
J: TRBJ2-1
size: NA
V: TRBV10-3
CDR3: CAVQGYNEQFF
DNA: TGTGCTGTACAGGGGTACAATGAGCAGTTCTTC

D: NA
J: TRBJ1-5
size: NA
V: TRBV30
CDR3: CACSDGGKYQPQHF
DNA: TGTGCCTGTTCAGATGGGGGGAAATACCAGCCCCAGCATTTT

D: NA
J: TRBJ1-6
size: NA
V: TRBV30
CDR3: CAWRPGTSYSPLHF
DNA: TGTGCCTGGAGACCCGGGACCTCTTATTCACCCCTCCACTTT

D: NA
J: TRBJ1-1
size: many
V: TRBV15
CDR3: CATSRGGLRNTEAFF
DNA: TGTGCCACCAGCAGAGGTGGACTTAGGAACACTGAAGCTTTCTTT

D: TRBD1
J: TRBJ1-5
size: NA
V: TRBV7-9
CDR3: CASSLTGYNQPQHF
DNA: TGTGCCAGCAGCTTGACAGGGTACAATCAGCCCCAGCATTTT

D: TRBD2
J: TRBJ2-1
size: many
V: TRBV4-1
CDR3: CASSPPGLEMVNEQFF
DNA: TGCGCCAGCAGCCCACCGGGACTAGAAATGGTCAATGAGCAGTTCTTC

D: NA
J: TRBJ1-2
size: few
V: TRBV4-3
CDR3: CASSQRHPTRGGYTF
DNA: TGCGCCAGCAGCCAGAGACACCCTACCAGGGGTGGCTACACCTTC

D: NA
J: TRBJ2-3
size: NA
V: TRBV21-1
CDR3: CANFGVLANLRDTQYF
DNA: TGTGCCAACTTCGGGGTACTAGCTAACCTAAGAGATACGCAGTATTTT